This T cell receptor beta chain was retrieved from a study of T-cell reconstitution after alpha-beta-depleted transplantation in children. Germline V gene lookup returns CDR1 MGHRA and CDR2 YSYEKL. The CDR3 covers 15 residues. Trimming removed 0 bases from V and 1 base from J, with 9 bases in between. TCRbeta library preparation incorporated unique molecular identifiers. MiXCR, applied by TCRdb to the PCR reads, yields one record per CDR3 protein. The table has approximately 640,000 distinct CDR3 sequences, approximately 15% seen once. The sample in question was PBMCs from the stem cell graft donor, obtained from the stem cell graft. The sequence was obtained from a human donor who donated a stem cell graft to a child with acute myeloid leukemia. The V call is TRBV4-1, the J call TRBJ1-1; no clear D. As DNA, the CDR3 is TGCGCCAGCAGCCAAGATCCCTGGGGGAACACTGAAGCTTTCTTT. It specifies CASSQDPWGNTEAFF.